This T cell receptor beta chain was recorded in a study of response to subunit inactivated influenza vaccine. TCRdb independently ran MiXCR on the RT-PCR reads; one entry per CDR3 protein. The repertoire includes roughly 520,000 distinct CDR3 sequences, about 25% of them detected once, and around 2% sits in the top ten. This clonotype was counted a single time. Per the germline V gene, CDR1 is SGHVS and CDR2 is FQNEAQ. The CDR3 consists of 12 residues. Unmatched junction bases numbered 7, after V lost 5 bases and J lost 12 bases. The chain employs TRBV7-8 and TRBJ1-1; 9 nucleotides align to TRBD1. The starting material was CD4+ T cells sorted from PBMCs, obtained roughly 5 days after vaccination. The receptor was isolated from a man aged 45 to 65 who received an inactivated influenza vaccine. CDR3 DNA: TGTGCCAGCAGCCCGGGACAGGGAGGGCCTTTCTTT. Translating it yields CASSPGQGGPFF.